This T cell receptor beta chain was sequenced during a study of CD8+ T cells in alopecia areata. Study results and caveats: Scalp sequencing captures resident alphabeta T cells of normal skin too. Patients displayed less clarity in TCR sharing than mice, a finding possibly related to HLA. Since there was just one nonresponder, nobody can yet say how baseline CD8+ expansion ties to response.

Remarks on this clone: Its specificity is not known.

Described treatment: oral pan-JAK inhibitor, 5-10 mg twice daily. RNA extraction and reverse transcription yielded cDNA as sequencing template. Profiling relied on immunoSEQ multiplex PCR, and the TCRdb table lists in-frame clones only, not all of them. The repertoire holds 100,000 to 150,000 clones, with 61% as singletons. The sample in question was CD4+ T cells sorted from blood, obtained at week 4, from a patient treated with tofacitinib. The origin of this receptor is a human donor with alopecia areata.

The CDR3 here is CASSLALDRGLHEQYF. Written as DNA, the CDR3 is TGCGCCAGCAGCTTGGCCTTGGACAGGGGGCTCCACGAGCAGTACTTC. The chain couples TRBV5-1 to TRBJ2-7, with 11 bases identical to TRBD1. CDR1 and CDR2 from the germline V gene are SGHRS and YFSETQ. Germline trimming cut 0 bases from V and 5 bases from J; bases unmatched to any gene: 7. The CDR3 spans 16 residues.